The 31 T cell receptor beta chains given below trace back to one sample, sequenced in a study of T cells in Graves' hyperthyroidism and ophthalmopathy. Template material for amplifying TCR beta CDR3 regions consisted of RNA transcripts. An initial round of RT-PCR targeting the TCR CDR3 relied on the HTBI primer set. In TCRdb, the multiplex PCR reads were re-called with MiXCR into one record per CDR3 protein. Found here are about 180,000 distinct CDR3 sequences, approximately 15% of them singletons; the top ten hold 25% to 35%. The source material was blood. These receptors came from a woman between 50 and 59 years old with Graves' hyperthyroidism.

This clonotype was observed at least ten times. The rearrangement uses TRBV6-5 and TRBJ1-1; 7 nucleotides agree with TRBD1. With V trimmed by 2 bases and J by 0 bases, 3 bases remained unmatched. In germline, CDR1 is MNHEY, CDR2 SVGAGI. The CDR3 is made up of 15 amino acids. DNA of the CDR3: TGTGCCAGCAGTTACCAGGGACAGTTGAACACTGAAGCTTTCTTT. It yields the protein CASSYQGQLNTEAFF.

This clonotype is medium-sized by share. J is TRBJ1-5 and V is TRBV2; TRBD1 is a possible D gene (5 bases). CDR3 size: 13 residues. In germline, CDR1 is SNHLY, CDR2 FYNNEI. V shed 7 bases and J shed 3 bases, with 10 bases lying between them. The CDR3 DNA is TGTGCCAGCAAGGGGAGTAACAATCAGCCCCAGCATTTT. Translated: CASKGSNNQPQHF.

At least ten counts were recorded for this clonotype. J is TRBJ2-1 and V is TRBV20-1; 12 nucleotides line up with TRBD2. With 3 bases clipped from V and 4 bases from J, the junction kept 10 bases outside the gene matches. Germline V CDR1 and CDR2: DFQATT, SNEGSKA (reference sequence). This CDR3 has 17 amino acids. Written as DNA, the CDR3 is TGCAGTGCTAGGAACGCCCTTACTAGCGGGGGGTACAATGAGCAGTTCTTC. It translates to CSARNALTSGGYNEQFF.

The chain joins TRBV24-1 to TRBJ2-3, with TRBD1 as a possible D gene (6 bases). CDR3 length equals 16 residues. V was clipped by 1 base and J by 2 bases, with 12 bases between them. Germline V gives CDR1 KGHDR, CDR2 SFDVKD. In nucleotides, the CDR3 is TGTGCCACCAGTGATTTTACAGGGCGCTACACAGATACGCAGTATTTT. Its protein is CATSDFTGRYTDTQYF.

The chain carries TRBV6-5 and TRBJ2-1, with TRBD2 identical over 10 bases. With V trimmed by 0 bases and J by 8 bases, 7 bases remained unmatched. Germline V CDR1 and CDR2: MNHEY, SVGAGI. The CDR3 is 16 residues long. The CDR3 sequence is CASSYSGTSALYEQFF. For the CDR3, the DNA is TGTGCCAGCAGTTACTCCGGGACTAGCGCCCTCTATGAGCAGTTCTTC.

In this sample, this clonotype turned up many times. This chain connects TRBV5-1 to TRBJ1-1; 7 bases are a match to TRBD1. CDR1 and CDR2 (germline): SGHRS, YFSETQ. J lost 0 bases, V lost 6 bases, and 5 bases had no gene match. The CDR3 is 14 residues long. The CDR3 nucleotides read TGCGCCAGCAAACAGGGGCCTATGAACACTGAAGCTTTCTTT. This codes for CASKQGPMNTEAFF.

The chain couples TRBV12-5 to TRBJ2-2; 16 bases fit TRBD2. The length of the CDR3 is 20 residues. The V segment lost 5 bases and the J segment 6 bases; nucleotides outside the gene matches: 15. Germline V gives CDR1 LGHNT, CDR2 FRNRAP. CDR3 sequence (DNA): TGTGCTAGTGGTCATGCACAAACGGGACTAGCGGGAGGGAGGTCCGGGGAGCTGTTTTTT. It codes for CASGHAQTGLAGGRSGELFF.

This clonotype has at least ten counts. The V and J genes are TRBV3-1 and TRBJ2-7; D is uncertain. CDR3 length: 12 amino acids. CDR1 and CDR2 from the germline V gene are LGHDT and YNNKEL (reference sequence). V gave up 1 base and J gave up 6 bases, with 7 bases separating them. The CDR3, as DNA: TGTGCCAGCAGCCAAGTAAGTGGCGAGCAGTACTTC. Encoded protein: CASSQVSGEQYF.

This clonotype was recorded a few times. The chain joins TRBV4-2 to TRBJ2-1; 8 bases match TRBD2. Trimming removed 0 bases from V and 8 bases from J; junction bases left unmatched: 9. This CDR3 spans 16 amino acids. The germline V gene has CDR1 LGHNA and CDR2 YNFKEQ. The CDR3 DNA reads as TGTGCCAGCAGCCAAGAATTGAGCGGGGGTCGGGATGAGCAGTTCTTC. Its translation is CASSQELSGGRDEQFF.

This clonotype has ten or more counts. V and J are TRBV14 and TRBJ1-2, with D maybe TRBD1 (5 bases). There are 15 residues in the CDR3. V lost 0 bases and J lost 4, with 12 bases in between. The germline CDR1 and CDR2 sequences are SGHDN and FVKESK. The CDR3 loop reads CASSQDWGPPYGYTF. CDR3 sequence (DNA): TGTGCCAGCAGCCAAGACTGGGGACCTCCCTATGGCTACACCTTC. Looking up the rest from reference TRBV14 and TRBJ1-2 gives the full variable domain: EAGVTQFPSHSVIEKGQTVTLRCDPISGHDNLYWYRRVMGKEIKFLLHFVKESKQDESGMPNNRFLAERTGGTYSTLKVQPAELEDSGVYFCASSQDWGPPYGYTFGSGTRLTVV.

The table lists this clonotype with many counts. The chain links TRBV14 to TRBJ2-5; no definite D call. Per germline, CDR1 SGHDN and CDR2 FVKESK. V was trimmed by 5 bases and J by 5 bases, leaving 24 bases between them. The CDR3 consists of 17 residues. DNA of the CDR3: TGTGCCAGCAGCAACCGGGCCCAACAAGTCAAGGCGGAGACCCAGTACTTC. Amino acid sequence: CASSNRAQQVKAETQYF.

This clonotype was counted ten times or more. This chain links TRBV6-2 or TRBV6-3 with TRBJ1-5, with a weak D call TRBD1 (5 bases). The CDR3 loop spans 16 amino acids. Deletions cut 2 bases from V and 3 bases from J, with 14 bases between. Looked up from germline, CDR1 is MNHEY and CDR2 is SVGEGT. The CDR3 DNA sequence: TGTGCCAGCAGTTACCCCACAGGAAGGTTCAATCAGCCCCAGCATTTT. It codes for CASSYPTGRFNQPQHF.

In this sample, this clonotype turned up a few times. The V and J genes are TRBV5-4 and TRBJ2-1; a possible D gene is TRBD1 (6 bases). Germline CDR1 reads SGHNT; CDR2 reads YYREEE (reference sequence). Trimming stripped 4 bases from V and 7 bases from J, with 18 bases between. CDR3 length equals 15 residues. As DNA, the CDR3 is TGTGCCAGCAGCGCCAGGGGCGGAGGCCTTAATGAGCAGTTCTTC. It translates to CASSARGGGLNEQFF.

This clonotype was found many times. The V and J genes are TRBV12-3 or TRBV12-4 and TRBJ2-2; possible D gene TRBD1, 6 bases. Trimming stripped 10 bases from V and 4 bases from J, with 13 bases between. This CDR3 has 13 amino acids. CDR3 sequence reads: CAITGLATGELFF. Written as DNA, the CDR3 is TGTGCCATAACAGGGTTGGCCACCGGGGAGCTGTTTTTT.

V gene TRBV5-1 combines with J gene TRBJ2-3; TRBD2 aligns across 9 bases. Trimming at V came to 0 bases and at J to 3 bases, leaving 5 bases not matched to a gene. The CDR3 loop spans 16 amino acids. Germline V gives CDR1 SGHRS, CDR2 YFSETQ. The CDR3 DNA follows: TGCGCCAGCAGCTTGGTAGCGGGGGTCTTGACAGATACGCAGTATTTT. This encodes CASSLVAGVLTDTQYF.

This clonotype was detected ten times or more. V is TRBV10-3 and J is TRBJ1-5, with D uncertain. With 1 base removed from V and 8 bases from J, the gap between germline ends came to 15 bases. The CDR3 covers 15 residues. Germline V gives CDR1 ENHRY, CDR2 SYGVKD. CDR3 sequence: CAISEFKSMYEPQHF. CDR3 coding DNA: TGTGCCATCAGTGAGTTTAAGTCGATGTACGAGCCCCAGCATTTT.

Here the CDR3 DNA reads TGTGCCTGGCGACGGGGGGCGACTGAAGCTTTCTTT. Translating gives CAWRRGATEAFF. The chain recombines TRBV30 with TRBJ1-1; maybe TRBD1 (6 bases). The germline gives CDR1 GTSNPN, CDR2 SVGIG (reference sequence). V was trimmed by 5 bases and J by 5 bases, leaving 12 bases between them. The CDR3 sequence is 12 residues long.

With respect to this clonotype: A much larger clone lies a single base off, so this may be a read error. The chain employs TRBV2 and TRBJ1-2; D unclear. The CDR3 length is 14 residues. Germline V lookup: CDR1 SNHLY, CDR2 FYNNEI. In DNA form, the CDR3 reads TGTGCCAGCAGTGAAGACTTCCAAAGCTATGGCTACGCCTTC. Amino acids: CASSEDFQSYGYAF.

This chain connects TRBV12-3 or TRBV12-4 to TRBJ2-7, with a possible D match to TRBD2 (5 bases). This CDR3 region has 13 residues. V gave up 7 bases and J gave up 3 bases, with 13 bases separating them. The CDR3 coding sequence is TGTGCCAGCACCACTCGCGGGTTCTACGAGCAGTACTTC. Its translation is CASTTRGFYEQYF.

This clonotype was observed a handful of times. This chain uses TRBV9 with TRBJ1-1; D gene unclear. This CDR3 has 14 amino acids. V was cut by 0 bases and J by 0 bases, with 6 bases left in between. Looked up from germline, CDR1 is SGDLS and CDR2 is YYNGEE. The CDR3 nucleotides are TGTGCCAGCAGCGTAGATCTCCTGAACACTGAAGCTTTCTTT. It translates to CASSVDLLNTEAFF.

This clonotype showed up many times. J is TRBJ2-5 and V is TRBV7-2; TRBD2 might be the D (6 bases). Germline V lookup: CDR1 SGHTA, CDR2 FQGNSA. The CDR3 covers 14 residues. The V gene lost 3 bases and the J gene lost 3 bases, with 11 bases spanning the gap. The CDR3 region is CASSFGTVKETQYF. The CDR3 DNA sequence: TGTGCCAGCAGCTTCGGGACTGTAAAAGAGACCCAGTACTTC.

J is TRBJ1-5 and V is TRBV12-3 or TRBV12-4; possible D gene TRBD1, 6 bases. This CDR3 is built from 18 residues. The V end was cut by 6 bases, the J end by 2 bases, with 23 bases between. The CDR3 bases are TGTGCCAGCAGCACAGGGACTCTTACTTCGGTGGGCAATCAGCCCCAGCATTTT. Translated: CASSTGTLTSVGNQPQHF.

This chain connects TRBV4-2 to TRBJ2-1; 7 positions match TRBD2. V trimming: 4 bases; J trimming: 5 bases; junction bases outside the gene matches: 8. The germline V gene encodes CDR1 LGHNA and CDR2 YNFKEQ. The CDR3 is 15 amino acids. The CDR3 protein is CASSPRGSGDNEQFF. The CDR3 bases are TGTGCCAGCAGCCCCCGCGGCAGCGGGGACAATGAGCAGTTCTTC.

This clonotype is a singleton in its sample. A read error is possible here, since a much larger clone lies one base away. The rearrangement links TRBV7-8 to TRBJ2-1, with D uncertain. CDR3 length: 13 amino acids. Germline V gene data show CDR1 as SGHVS and CDR2 as FQNEAQ. The DNA for the CDR3 is TGTGCCACCAGCCTAGGAGAGCCCAATGAGCAGTTCTTC. This encodes CATSLGEPNEQFF.

This clonotype was detected ten times or more. The chain employs TRBV6-1 and TRBJ2-3, with D perhaps TRBD1 (6 bases). The CDR3 spans 15 residues. From germline, CDR1 is MNHNS and CDR2 SASEGT. The germline V and J ends were trimmed by 3 bases and 7 bases, with 17 bases remaining between them. The CDR3 sequence: CASSDPGHFLNTQYF. Written as DNA, the CDR3 is TGTGCCAGCAGTGATCCGGGACACTTCTTGAATACGCAGTATTTT.

The table lists this clonotype with a few counts. This sequence joins TRBV6-2 or TRBV6-3 and TRBJ2-1; 7 bases agree with TRBD2. This CDR3 has 15 residues. Germline V gives CDR1 MNHEY, CDR2 SVGEGT. Trimming removed 4 bases from V and 2 bases from J; junction bases left unmatched: 5. The CDR3 region has the DNA TGTGCCAGCAGTTGGGGGGGGGGGGCCTACAATGAGCAGTTCTTC. Its translation: CASSWGGGAYNEQFF.

The chain employs TRBV6-2 or TRBV6-3 and TRBJ1-5; 7 bases align to TRBD1. The CDR3 has 14 residues. With V trimmed by 8 bases and J by 3 bases, 7 bases remained unmatched. Germline CDR1 and CDR2: MNHEY and SVGEGT. The CDR3 DNA sequence: TGTGCCAGCGGGAACAGGGGATACAATCAGCCCCAGCATTTT. Translating gives CASGNRGYNQPQHF.

This clonotype was recorded many times. The gene calls are TRBV6-1 and TRBJ1-5; unclear D gene. CDR3 length: 14 amino acids. The germline V gene encodes CDR1 MNHNS and CDR2 SASEGT. Trimming stripped 6 bases from V and 0 bases from J, with 9 bases between. CDR3 region: CASRTGDSNQPQHF. The CDR3, as DNA: TGTGCCAGCAGGACCGGGGATAGCAATCAGCCCCAGCATTTT.

This clonotype occurred once. This may come from a read error, since a much larger clone is one base off. This rearrangement joins TRBV24-1 to TRBJ2-1; tentatively, D is TRBD1 (6 bases). The CDR3 totals 14 residues. Germline loops: CDR1 KGHDR, CDR2 SFDVKD. The chain's CDR3 is CATSDRLQGDEKFF. DNA of the CDR3: TGTGCCACCAGTGACCGCCTACAGGGCGATGAGAAGTTCTTC.

The rearrangement joins TRBV18 to TRBJ1-5; D may be TRBD1 (5 bases). V lost 2 bases to trimming and J lost 4 bases, with 6 bases between them. The CDR3 runs to 13 residues. CDR1 and CDR2 (germline): KGHSH, LQKENI. The CDR3 protein is CASSPSGNQPQHF. CDR3 in DNA: TGTGCCAGCTCACCATCAGGGAATCAGCCCCAGCATTTT. The complete variable domain, with remaining parts taken from reference TRBV18 and TRBJ1-5, reads NAGVMQNPRHLVRRRGQEARLRCSPMKGHSHVYWYRQLPEEGLKFMVYLQKENIIDESGMPKERFSAEFPKEGPSILRIQQVVRGDSAAYFCASSPSGNQPQHFGDGTRLSIL.

This clonotype appeared many times. The rearrangement uses TRBV27 and TRBJ1-1; 12 positions match TRBD1. The CDR3 consists of 20 residues. J lost 3 bases, V lost 5 bases, and 19 bases had no gene match. Germline V gene data show CDR1 as MNHEY and CDR2 as SMNVEV (reference sequence). CDR3 residues: CASSKTPKLRDRGQDTEAFF. The CDR3 nucleotides read TGTGCCAGCAGTAAAACACCGAAGCTCCGGGACAGGGGGCAGGACACTGAAGCTTTCTTT.